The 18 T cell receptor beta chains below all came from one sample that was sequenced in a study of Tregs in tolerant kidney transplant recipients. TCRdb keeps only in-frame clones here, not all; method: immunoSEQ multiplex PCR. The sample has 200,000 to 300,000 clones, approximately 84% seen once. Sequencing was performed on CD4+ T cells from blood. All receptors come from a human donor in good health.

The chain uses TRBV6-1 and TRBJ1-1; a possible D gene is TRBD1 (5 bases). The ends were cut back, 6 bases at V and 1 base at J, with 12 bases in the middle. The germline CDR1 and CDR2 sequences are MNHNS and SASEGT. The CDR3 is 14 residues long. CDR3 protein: CASRGDRSNTEAFF. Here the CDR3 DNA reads TGTGCCAGCAGGGGCGACAGATCGAACACTGAAGCTTTCTTT.

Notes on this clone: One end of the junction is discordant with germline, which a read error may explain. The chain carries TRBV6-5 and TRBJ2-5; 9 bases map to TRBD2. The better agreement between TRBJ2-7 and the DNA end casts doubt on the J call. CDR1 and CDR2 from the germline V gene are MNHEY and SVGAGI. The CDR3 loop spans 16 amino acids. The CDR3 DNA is TGTGCCAGCAATTACTCAGGAGCGGGAGGCGCCTACGAGCAGTACTTC. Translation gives CASNYSGAGGAYEQYF.

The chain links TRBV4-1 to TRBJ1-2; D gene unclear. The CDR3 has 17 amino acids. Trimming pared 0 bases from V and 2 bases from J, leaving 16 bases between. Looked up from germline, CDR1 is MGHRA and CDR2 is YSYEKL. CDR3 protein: CASSQDAGGGKNYGYTF. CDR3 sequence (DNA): TGCGCCAGCAGCCAAGATGCAGGAGGCGGGAAAAACTATGGCTACACCTTC.

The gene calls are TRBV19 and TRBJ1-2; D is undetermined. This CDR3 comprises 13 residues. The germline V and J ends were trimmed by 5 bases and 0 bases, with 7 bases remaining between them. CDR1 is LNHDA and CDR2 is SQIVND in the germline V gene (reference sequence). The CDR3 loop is CASSVITNYGYTF. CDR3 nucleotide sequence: TGTGCCAGTAGTGTGATCACTAACTATGGCTACACCTTC.

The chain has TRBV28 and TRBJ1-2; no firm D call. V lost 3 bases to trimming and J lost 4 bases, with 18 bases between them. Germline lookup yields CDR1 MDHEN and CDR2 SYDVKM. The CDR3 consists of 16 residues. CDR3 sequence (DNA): TGTGCCAGCAGTTTTCTGGGCAGGAACCAATTCTATGGCTACACCTTC. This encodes CASSFLGRNQFYGYTF.

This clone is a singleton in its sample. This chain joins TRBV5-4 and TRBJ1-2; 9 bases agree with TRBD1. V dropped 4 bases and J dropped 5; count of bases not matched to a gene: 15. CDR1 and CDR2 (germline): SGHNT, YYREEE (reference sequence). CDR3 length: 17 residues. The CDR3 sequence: CASSPNPGQGIWYGYTF. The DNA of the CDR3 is TGTGCCAGCAGCCCGAACCCTGGACAGGGGATATGGTATGGCTACACCTTC.

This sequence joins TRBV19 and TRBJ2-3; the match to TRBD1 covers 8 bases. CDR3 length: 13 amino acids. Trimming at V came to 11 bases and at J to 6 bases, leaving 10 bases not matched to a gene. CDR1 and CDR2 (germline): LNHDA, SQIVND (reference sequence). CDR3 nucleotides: TGTGCCCAGGGGGCCATCATTTTGGATACGCAGTATTTT. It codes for CAQGAIILDTQYF.

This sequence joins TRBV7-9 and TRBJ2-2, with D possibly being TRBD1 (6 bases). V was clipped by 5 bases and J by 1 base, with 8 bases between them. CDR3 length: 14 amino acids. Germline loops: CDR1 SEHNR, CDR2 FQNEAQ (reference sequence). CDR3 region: CASSPTGNTGELFF. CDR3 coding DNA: TGTGCCAGCAGCCCGACAGGGAACACCGGGGAGCTGTTTTTT.

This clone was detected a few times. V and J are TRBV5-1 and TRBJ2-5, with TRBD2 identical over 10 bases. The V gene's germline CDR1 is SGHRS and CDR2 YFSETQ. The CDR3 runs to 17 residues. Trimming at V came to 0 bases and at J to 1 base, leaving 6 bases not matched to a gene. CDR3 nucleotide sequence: TGCGCCAGCAGCTTGGCCGGGCTAGCGGGAGTCCAAGAGACCCAGTACTTC. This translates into CASSLAGLAGVQETQYF.

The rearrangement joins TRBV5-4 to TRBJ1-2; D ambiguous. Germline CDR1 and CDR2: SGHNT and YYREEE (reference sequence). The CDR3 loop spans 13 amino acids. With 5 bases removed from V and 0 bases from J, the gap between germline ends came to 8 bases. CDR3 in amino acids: CASREQTNYGYTF. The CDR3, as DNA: TGTGCCAGCAGGGAACAGACTAACTATGGCTACACCTTC.

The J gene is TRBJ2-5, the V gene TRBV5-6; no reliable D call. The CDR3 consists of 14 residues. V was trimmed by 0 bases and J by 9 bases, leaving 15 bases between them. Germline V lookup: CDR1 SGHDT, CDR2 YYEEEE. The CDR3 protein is CASSLGVGPAAQYF. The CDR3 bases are TGTGCCAGCAGCTTGGGCGTAGGGCCCGCGGCCCAGTACTTC.

The CDR3 sequence is CASSLGQGQGRQYF. The CDR3 nucleotides read TGCGCCAGCAGCTTGGGACAGGGGCAAGGTCGGCAGTACTTC. V gene TRBV5-1 combines with J gene TRBJ2-7; 8 bases fit TRBD1. CDR1 and CDR2 (germline): SGHRS, YFSETQ. With V trimmed by 0 bases and J by 9 bases, 8 bases remained unmatched. The CDR3 is 14 residues long.

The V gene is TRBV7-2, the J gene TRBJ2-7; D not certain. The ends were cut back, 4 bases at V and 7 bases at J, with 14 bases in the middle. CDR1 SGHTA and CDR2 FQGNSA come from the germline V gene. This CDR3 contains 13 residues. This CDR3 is CASSWTQLGEQYF. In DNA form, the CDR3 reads TGTGCCAGCAGCTGGACGCAGCTAGGAGAGCAGTACTTC.

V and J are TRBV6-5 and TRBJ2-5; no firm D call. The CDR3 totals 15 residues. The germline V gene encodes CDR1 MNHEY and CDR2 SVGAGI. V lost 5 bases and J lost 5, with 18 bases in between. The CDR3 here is CASSPRPWSTETQYF. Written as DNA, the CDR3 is TGTGCCAGCAGTCCCAGGCCGTGGAGCACGGAGACCCAGTACTTC.

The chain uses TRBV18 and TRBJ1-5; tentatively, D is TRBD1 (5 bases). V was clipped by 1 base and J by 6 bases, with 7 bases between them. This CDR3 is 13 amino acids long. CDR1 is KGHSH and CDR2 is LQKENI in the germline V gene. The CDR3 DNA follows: TGTGCCAGCTCACCACAAGGGGCTCAGCCCCAGCATTTT. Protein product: CASSPQGAQPQHF.

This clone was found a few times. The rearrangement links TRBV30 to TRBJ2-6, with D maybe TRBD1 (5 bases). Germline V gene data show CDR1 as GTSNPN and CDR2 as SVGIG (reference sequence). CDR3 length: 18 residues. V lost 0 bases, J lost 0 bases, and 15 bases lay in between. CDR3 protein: CAWSVLGRRLSGANVLTF. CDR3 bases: TGTGCCTGGAGTGTATTGGGGCGTCGGCTCTCTGGGGCCAACGTCCTGACTTTC.

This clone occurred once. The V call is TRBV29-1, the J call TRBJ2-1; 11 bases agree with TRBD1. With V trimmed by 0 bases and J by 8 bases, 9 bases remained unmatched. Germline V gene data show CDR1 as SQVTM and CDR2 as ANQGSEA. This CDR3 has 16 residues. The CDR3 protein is CSVEDKGTGGRDEQFF. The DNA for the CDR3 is TGCAGCGTTGAAGATAAAGGGACAGGGGGTCGAGATGAGCAGTTCTTC.

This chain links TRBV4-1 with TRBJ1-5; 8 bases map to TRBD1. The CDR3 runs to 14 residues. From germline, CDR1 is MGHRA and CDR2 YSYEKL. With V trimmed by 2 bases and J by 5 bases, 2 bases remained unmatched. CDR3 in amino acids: CASSQTGGYQPQHF. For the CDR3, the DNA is TGCGCCAGCAGCCAAACAGGGGGATATCAGCCCCAGCATTTT.